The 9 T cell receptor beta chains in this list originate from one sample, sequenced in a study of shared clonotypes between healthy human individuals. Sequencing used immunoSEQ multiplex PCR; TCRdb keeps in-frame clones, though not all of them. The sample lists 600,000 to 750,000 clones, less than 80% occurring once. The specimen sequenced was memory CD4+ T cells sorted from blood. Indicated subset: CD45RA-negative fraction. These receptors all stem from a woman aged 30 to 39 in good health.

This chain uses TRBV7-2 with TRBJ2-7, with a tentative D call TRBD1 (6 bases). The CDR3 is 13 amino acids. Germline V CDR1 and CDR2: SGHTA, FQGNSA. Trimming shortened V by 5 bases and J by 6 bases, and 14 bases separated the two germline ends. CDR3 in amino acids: CASSRTVAGEQYF. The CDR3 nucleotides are TGTGCCAGCAGCCGGACAGTCGCGGGCGAGCAGTACTTC.

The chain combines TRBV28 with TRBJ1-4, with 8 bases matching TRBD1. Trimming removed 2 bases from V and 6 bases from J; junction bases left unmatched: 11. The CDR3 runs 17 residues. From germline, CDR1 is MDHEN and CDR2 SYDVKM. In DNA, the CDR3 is TGTGCCAGCAGTTTAGTACAGGGGGAGAGGGAGTATGAAAAACTGTTTTTT. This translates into CASSLVQGEREYEKLFF.

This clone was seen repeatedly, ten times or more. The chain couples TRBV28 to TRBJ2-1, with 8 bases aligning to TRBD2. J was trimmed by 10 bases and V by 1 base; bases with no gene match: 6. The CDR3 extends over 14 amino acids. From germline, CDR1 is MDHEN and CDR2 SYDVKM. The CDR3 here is CASSLFGLAGEQFF. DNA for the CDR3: TGTGCCAGCAGTTTATTCGGACTAGCTGGCGAGCAGTTCTTC.

DNA for the CDR3: TGCAGCGCCCGGGACAGGGCTAAGGGAGGCTACACCTTC. Encoded protein: CSARDRAKGGYTF. The chain joins TRBV29-1 to TRBJ1-2; TRBD1 aligns across 9 bases. Germline CDR1 reads SQVTM; CDR2 reads ANQGSEA. The CDR3 has 13 residues. With V trimmed by 7 bases and J by 8 bases, 11 bases remained unmatched.

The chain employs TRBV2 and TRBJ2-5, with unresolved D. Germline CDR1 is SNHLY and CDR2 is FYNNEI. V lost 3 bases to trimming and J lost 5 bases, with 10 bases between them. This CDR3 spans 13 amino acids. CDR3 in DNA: TGTGCCAGCAGTGATCGTATGAGGGAGACCCAGTACTTC. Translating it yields CASSDRMRETQYF.

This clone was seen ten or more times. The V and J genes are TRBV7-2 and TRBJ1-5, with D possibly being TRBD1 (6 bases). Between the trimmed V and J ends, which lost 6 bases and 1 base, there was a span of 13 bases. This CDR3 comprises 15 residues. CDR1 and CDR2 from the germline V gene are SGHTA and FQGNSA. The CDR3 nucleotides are TGTGCCAGCAGTCTCGACAGGAACAGCAATCAGCCCCAGCATTTT. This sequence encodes CASSLDRNSNQPQHF.

CDR3 bases: TGTGCCAGTAGTTCCCAAGGGGGAAGCGGTCAGCCCCAGCATTTT. The encoded protein is CASSSQGGSGQPQHF. The chain carries TRBV19 and TRBJ1-5; D possibly corresponds to TRBD1 (6 bases). Trimming stripped 5 bases from V and 6 bases from J, with 17 bases between. The V gene's germline CDR1 is LNHDA and CDR2 SQIVND (reference sequence). The CDR3 has 15 residues. Looking up the rest from reference TRBV19 and TRBJ1-5 gives the full variable domain: DGGITQSPKYLFRKEGQNVTLSCEQNLNHDAMYWYRQDPGQGLRLIYYSQIVNDFQKGDIAEGYSVSREKKESFPLTVTSAQKNPTAFYLCASSSQGGSGQPQHFGDGTRLSIL.

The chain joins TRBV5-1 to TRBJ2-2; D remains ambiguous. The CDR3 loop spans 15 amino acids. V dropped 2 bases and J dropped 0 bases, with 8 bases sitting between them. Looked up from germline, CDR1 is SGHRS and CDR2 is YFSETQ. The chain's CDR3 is CASSFASPNTGELFF. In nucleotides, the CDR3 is TGCGCCAGCAGCTTTGCCTCTCCGAACACCGGGGAGCTGTTTTTT.

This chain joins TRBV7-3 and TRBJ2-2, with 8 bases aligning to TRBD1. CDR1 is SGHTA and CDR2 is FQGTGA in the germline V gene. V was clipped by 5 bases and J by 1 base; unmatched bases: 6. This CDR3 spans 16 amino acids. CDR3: CASSVTGTGNTGELFF. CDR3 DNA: TGTGCCAGCAGCGTTACGGGGACAGGGAACACCGGGGAGCTGTTTTTT.